This T cell receptor beta chain was obtained from a study of control samples from healthy donors and cancer patients. The CDR3 has 15 residues. V lost 1 base to trimming and J lost 0 bases, with 9 bases between them. Germline CDR1 reads SEHNR; CDR2 reads FQNEAQ (reference sequence). TCRdb keeps only in-frame clones here, not all; method: immunoSEQ multiplex PCR. The table lists over 110,000 clones, over 85% of them singletons. V is TRBV7-9 and J is TRBJ1-2; D gene ambiguous. This sequence was found in a man aged 25 to 40 in good health. Sequencing was done on a sample of blood. The chain's CDR3 is CASSLGPSSNYGYTF. Written as DNA, the CDR3 is TGTGCCAGCAGCTTAGGTCCGAGCTCTAACTATGGCTACACCTTC.